Below are 16 T cell receptor beta chains sequenced from a single sample in a study of blood T cells in healthy people across ages. Next came a second PCR, run for about 7 to 12 cycles, which used a sample-barcoded 5' primer along with a J-beta primer mix. Via MiXCR, TCRdb re-called the 5' RACE reads, giving one row per CDR3 protein. The data contain 450,000 to 600,000 distinct CDR3 sequences, around a quarter of them singletons. The same sample was also used in a study of T cells of mothers and their children.

Sequences were obtained from blood. All receptors derive from a boy aged 2 to 10 in good health.

The rearrangement links TRBV7-2 to TRBJ2-5; the match to TRBD1 covers 7 bases. The CDR3 spans 16 residues. J was trimmed by 4 bases and V by 3 bases; bases with no gene match: 11. From germline, CDR1 is SGHTA and CDR2 FQGNSA. This chain's CDR3 is CASSFSPPPGGETQYF. The CDR3 DNA follows: TGTGCCAGCAGCTTTAGCCCCCCGCCAGGGGGAGAGACCCAGTACTTC.

The chain links TRBV3-1 to TRBJ2-5, with D perhaps matching TRBD2 (5 bases). This CDR3 contains 15 residues. CDR1 is LGHDT and CDR2 is YNNKEL in the germline V gene (reference sequence). Trimming pared 0 bases from V and 2 bases from J, leaving 10 bases between. CDR3 in amino acids: CASSQDAGEQETQYF. The DNA of the CDR3 is TGTGCCAGCAGCCAAGACGCCGGGGAACAAGAGACCCAGTACTTC.

In DNA form, the CDR3 reads TGTGCCAGCAGCTTGGACCTGGGCTCCTACAATGAGCAGTTCTTC. Translating gives CASSLDLGSYNEQFF. The rearrangement links TRBV11-2 to TRBJ2-1; D call uncertain. Trimming took 3 bases from V and 0 from J, leaving 9 bases between them. The CDR3 extends over 15 amino acids. Per the germline V gene, CDR1 is SGHAT and CDR2 is FQNNGV.

The V gene is TRBV5-8, the J gene TRBJ1-4; D unresolved. There are 13 residues in the CDR3. The ends were cut back, 9 bases at V and 0 bases at J, with 9 bases in the middle. Looked up from germline, CDR1 is SGHTS and CDR2 is YDEGEE. The CDR3 loop is CATDGSTNEKLFF. CDR3 DNA sequence: TGTGCCACCGACGGATCAACTAATGAAAAACTGTTTTTT.

The V and J genes are TRBV11-2 and TRBJ2-6; possibly TRBD2 for D (5 bases). From germline, CDR1 is SGHAT and CDR2 FQNNGV. Trimming took off 3 bases at V and 0 bases at J, with 9 bases between the two ends. The CDR3 extends over 16 amino acids. The CDR3 DNA is TGTGCCAGCAGCTTCGGACTGAACTCTGGGGCCAACGTCCTGACTTTC. This encodes CASSFGLNSGANVLTF.

The chain carries TRBV5-1 and TRBJ2-4; D is perhaps TRBD1 (5 bases). V was pared by 0 bases and J by 2 bases, with 6 bases between. This CDR3 is 14 amino acids long. Germline V gives CDR1 SGHRS, CDR2 YFSETQ. CDR3 DNA: TGCGCCAGCAGCTTGGGACAGTCCAAAAACATTCAGTACTTC. Its translation is CASSLGQSKNIQYF.

This rearrangement joins TRBV19 to TRBJ1-6; 8 bases match TRBD1. Germline CDR1 LNHDA, CDR2 SQIVND (reference sequence). This CDR3 is built from 16 residues. V dropped 2 bases and J dropped 9; count of bases not matched to a gene: 9. This chain's CDR3 is CASSIRGGTGTSPLHF. CDR3 nucleotides: TGTGCCAGTAGTATAAGAGGAGGGACAGGCACTTCACCCCTCCACTTT.

This clonotype has only a few counts. The chain employs TRBV6-2 or TRBV6-3 and TRBJ2-2; D ambiguous. The V gene's germline CDR1 is MNHEY and CDR2 SVGEGT. This CDR3 has 15 residues. V dropped 5 bases and J dropped 0 bases, with 10 bases sitting between them. The CDR3 DNA sequence: TGTGCCAGCAGTCCTCCCGGGCCGAACACCGGGGAGCTGTTTTTT. Protein product: CASSPPGPNTGELFF.

The V and J genes are TRBV11-2 and TRBJ2-3; D is perhaps TRBD2 (6 bases). Trimming cost V 3 bases and J 5 bases, with 15 bases left between them. Germline V gene data show CDR1 as SGHAT and CDR2 as FQNNGV. The CDR3 is made up of 15 amino acids. CDR3 loop: CASSFLGGPGDTQYF. CDR3 sequence (DNA): TGTGCCAGCAGCTTCCTCGGAGGGCCGGGAGATACGCAGTATTTT.

The rearrangement uses TRBV6-2 or TRBV6-3 and TRBJ2-2; D might be TRBD2 (6 bases). Germline CDR1 MNHEY, CDR2 SVGEGT. With 7 bases removed from V and 6 bases from J, the gap between germline ends came to 12 bases. CDR3 length: 13 amino acids. The CDR3 region is CASTGVRSGELFF. In DNA form, the CDR3 reads TGTGCCAGCACGGGAGTGAGGTCCGGGGAGCTGTTTTTT.

The chain carries TRBV29-1 and TRBJ2-7; 12 nucleotides agree with TRBD2. Unmatched junction bases numbered 5, after V lost 7 bases and J lost 4 bases. The germline V gene encodes CDR1 SQVTM and CDR2 ANQGSEA. This CDR3 has 13 amino acids. This CDR3 is CSAVLAGGYEQYF. CDR3 bases: TGCAGCGCCGTACTAGCGGGGGGTTACGAGCAGTACTTC.

The rearrangement joins TRBV6-5 to TRBJ2-1; D is perhaps TRBD2 (6 bases). Trimming pared 0 bases from V and 4 bases from J, leaving 16 bases between. This CDR3 region has 17 residues. Germline CDR1 is MNHEY and CDR2 is SVGAGI. The DNA for the CDR3 is TGTGCCAGCAGTTACTCTTGGGGAGGTAATTCATACAATGAGCAGTTCTTC. Translated: CASSYSWGGNSYNEQFF.

This clonotype has just a few counts. For the CDR3, the DNA is TGTGCCAGCAGACGGGACAGGGCGGGCTCCTACGAGCAGTACTTC. It codes for CASRRDRAGSYEQYF. The chain links TRBV6-4 to TRBJ2-7; 9 bases are a match to TRBD1. Trimming removed 6 bases from V and 0 bases from J; junction bases left unmatched: 6. From germline, CDR1 is MRHNA and CDR2 SNTAGT. This CDR3 spans 15 amino acids.

In this sample, this clonotype turned up many times. The chain joins TRBV15 to TRBJ2-3, with TRBD2 matching 8 bases. The J segment lost 11 bases and the V segment lost 0 bases, leaving 4 bases of the junction unmatched. The CDR3 has 13 amino acids. Germline V lookup: CDR1 LNHNV, CDR2 YYDKDF (reference sequence). CDR3 in DNA: TGTGCCACCAGCAGAGATCCGGCGGGGGGGCAGTATTTT. Encoded protein: CATSRDPAGGQYF.

This clonotype came up a few times. V and J are TRBV24-1 and TRBJ2-5; D not certain. TRBJ2-1 explains the end of the DNA better; the J call may be wrong. There are 11 residues in the CDR3. The germline CDR1 and CDR2 sequences are KGHDR and SFDVKD. Here the CDR3 reads CATSVRDEQFF. CDR3 DNA sequence: TGTGCCACCAGTGTCCGAGATGAGCAGTTCTTC.

The table lists this clonotype with a few counts. The gene calls are TRBV11-2 and TRBJ2-7; D is possibly TRBD2 (6 bases). Trimming took 1 base from V and 0 from J, leaving 10 bases between them. Germline V gene data show CDR1 as SGHAT and CDR2 as FQNNGV. This CDR3 has 15 residues. The CDR3 spells CASSLAGLSSYEQYF. The CDR3 DNA reads TGTGCCAGCAGCTTAGCGGGACTTAGCTCCTACGAGCAGTACTTC.